This TCR beta chain was observed in a study of cytomegalovirus exposure and HLA in healthy donors. Comments on this clone: The antigen remains undetermined.

The PCR had 60 Vbeta and 13 Jbeta primers. Produced via immunoSEQ multiplex PCR; TCRdb's table is partial and in-frame only. The sample records around 120,000 clones, under 85% being singletons. Nominally healthy donors provided the samples, though records likely missed some immune exposures. The CDR3 is 15 residues long. General observations from the study: Productive status was seen about 90% or about 30% of the time for most TCR beta V segments in an earlier analysis. In a later analysis, at a false discovery rate of 0.05, roughly 16,000 TCR beta sequences matched HLA alleles. The authors later found HLA-associated TCR beta chains more clonally expanded than equally common others.

The V and J genes are TRBV12-2 and TRBJ1-2; the listed D gene, TRBD1, was not tested against the DNA. TRBV12-2 is a pseudogene. The specimen was PBMCs. The TCR was taken from a boy aged 10-17 years in good health and CMV-seronegative. CDR3 amino acids: CASRLSPGVGYGYTF. CDR3 nucleotide sequence: TGTGCAAGTCGCTTATCTCCAGGGGTAGGCTATGGCTACACCTTC.